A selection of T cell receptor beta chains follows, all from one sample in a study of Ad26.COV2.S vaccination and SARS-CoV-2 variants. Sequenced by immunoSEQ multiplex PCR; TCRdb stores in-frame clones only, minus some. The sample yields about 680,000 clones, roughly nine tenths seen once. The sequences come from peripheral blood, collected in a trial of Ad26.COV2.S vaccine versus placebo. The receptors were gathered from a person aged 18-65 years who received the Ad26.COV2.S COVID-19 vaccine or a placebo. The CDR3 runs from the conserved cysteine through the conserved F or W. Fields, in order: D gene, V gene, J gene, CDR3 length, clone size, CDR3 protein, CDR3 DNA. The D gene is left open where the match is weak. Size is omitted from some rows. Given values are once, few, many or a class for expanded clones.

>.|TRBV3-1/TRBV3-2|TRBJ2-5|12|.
CASSQERRTQYF
TGTGCCAGCAGCCAAGAACGGAGGACCCAGTACTTC
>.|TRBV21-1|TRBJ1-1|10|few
CAIPEAEYFF
TGTGCCATCCCGGAGGCCGAGTATTTCTTT
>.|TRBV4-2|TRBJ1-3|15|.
CASSPWGVTGNTIYF
TGTGCCAGCAGCCCCTGGGGGGTAACTGGAAACACCATATATTTT
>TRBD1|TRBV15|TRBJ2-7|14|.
CATGVPGGRYEQYF
TGTGCCACCGGAGTCCCAGGGGGCAGGTACGAGCAGTACTTC
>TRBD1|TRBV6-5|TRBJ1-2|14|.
CASSYQDRGRGYTF
TGTGCCAGCAGTTACCAGGACAGGGGGCGAGGCTACACCTTC
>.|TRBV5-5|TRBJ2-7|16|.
CASSLAGTSSSYEQYF
TGTGCCAGCAGCCTGGCCGGGACCTCGAGCTCCTACGAGCAGTACTTC
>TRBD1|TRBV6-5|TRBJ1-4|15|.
CASREGQTTNEKLFF
TGTGCCAGCAGGGAGGGACAGACAACTAATGAAAAACTGTTTTTT
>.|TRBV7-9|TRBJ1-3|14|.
CASSLGTPGNTIYF
TGTGCCAGCAGCTTAGGTACCCCTGGAAACACCATATATTTT
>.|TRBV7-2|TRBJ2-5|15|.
CASSLGWGSPETQYF
TGTGCCAGCAGCTTAGGGTGGGGGAGCCCAGAGACCCAGTACTTC
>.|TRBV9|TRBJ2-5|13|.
CASSVEGAQTQYF
TGTGCCAGCAGCGTAGAAGGGGCTCAGACCCAGTACTTC
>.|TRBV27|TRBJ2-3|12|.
CASSLQGRPQYF
TGTGCCAGCAGTCTACAGGGGAGGCCGCAGTATTTT
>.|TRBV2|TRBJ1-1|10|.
CASGGTEAFF
TGTGCCAGCGGGGGGACTGAAGCTTTCTTT
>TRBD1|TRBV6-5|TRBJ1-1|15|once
CASSSPGQGATEAFF
TGTGCCAGCAGTTCGCCAGGACAGGGGGCCACTGAAGCTTTCTTT
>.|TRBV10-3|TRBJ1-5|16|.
CAISVPFVCCNQPQHF
TGTGCCATCAGTGTTCCTTTCGTTTGTTGCAATCAGCCCCAGCATTTT
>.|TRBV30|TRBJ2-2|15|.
CAWSRDTANTGELFF
TGTGCCTGGAGCAGGGACACCGCGAACACCGGGGAGCTGTTTTTT
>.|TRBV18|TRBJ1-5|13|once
CASSPGRDQPQHF
TGTGCCAGCTCACCAGGTCGTGATCAGCCCCAGCATTTT
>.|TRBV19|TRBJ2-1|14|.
CASSIVRGGQVQFF
TGTGCCAGTAGTATTGTGAGAGGGGGGCAGGTGCAGTTCTTC
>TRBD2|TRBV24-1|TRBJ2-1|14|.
CATGGSGINNEQFF
TGTGCCACGGGGGGAAGCGGGATCAACAATGAGCAGTTCTTC
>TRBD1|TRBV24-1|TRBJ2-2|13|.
CATSRDSTGELFF
TGTGCCACCAGCCGGGACAGCACCGGGGAGCTGTTTTTT
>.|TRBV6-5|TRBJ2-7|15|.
CASRETPLKPYEQYF
TGTGCCAGCAGAGAGACACCGCTCAAGCCCTACGAGCAGTACTTC
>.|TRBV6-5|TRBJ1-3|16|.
CASSYSPKVSGNTIYF
TGTGCCAGCAGTTACTCGCCCAAAGTCTCTGGAAACACCATATATTTT
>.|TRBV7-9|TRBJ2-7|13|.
CASSPLGRSEQYF
TGTGCCAGCAGCCCACTGGGAAGGAGCGAGCAGTACTTC
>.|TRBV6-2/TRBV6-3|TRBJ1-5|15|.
CASSYSPRGSQPQHF
TGTGCCAGCAGTTACTCCCCCAGGGGCTCTCAGCCCCAGCATTTT
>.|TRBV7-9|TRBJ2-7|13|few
CASSPTRNYEQYF
TGTGCCAGCAGCCCAACACGTAACTACGAGCAGTACTTC
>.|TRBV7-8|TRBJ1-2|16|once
CASSLGRLGRDYGYTF
TGTGCCAGCAGCTTAGGGAGGTTGGGGCGCGACTATGGCTACACCTTC
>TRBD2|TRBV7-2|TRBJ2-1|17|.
CASSARGGAGTYNEQFF
TGTGCCAGCAGCGCCCGGGGGGGAGCGGGGACCTACAATGAGCAGTTCTTC
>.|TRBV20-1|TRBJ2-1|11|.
CSAWRIDEQFF
TGCAGTGCCTGGCGGATCGATGAGCAGTTCTTC
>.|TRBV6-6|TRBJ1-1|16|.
CASSYLRQPGDTEAFF
TGTGCCAGCAGTTACTTAAGACAGCCCGGGGACACTGAAGCTTTCTTT
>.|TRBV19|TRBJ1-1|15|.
CASSIISEGNTEAFF
TGTGCCAGTAGTATAATATCGGAAGGGAACACTGAAGCTTTCTTT
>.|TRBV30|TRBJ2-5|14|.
CAWSFGQGGETQYF
TGTGCCTGGAGTTTTGGGCAGGGAGGAGAGACCCAGTACTTC
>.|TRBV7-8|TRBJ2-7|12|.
CASSPPGMKQYF
TGTGCCAGCAGCCCCCCGGGAATGAAGCAGTACTTC
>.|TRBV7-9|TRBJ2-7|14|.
CASSLVGREDEQYF
TGTGCCAGCAGCTTAGTAGGCAGGGAGGACGAGCAGTACTTC
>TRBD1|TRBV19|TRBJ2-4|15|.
CASWTGGPRFDIQYF
TGTGCCAGTTGGACAGGGGGGCCCCGTTTCGACATTCAGTACTTC
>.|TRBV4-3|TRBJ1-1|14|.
CASSQKRVVTEAFF
TGCGCCAGCAGCCAGAAAAGGGTAGTCACTGAAGCTTTCTTT
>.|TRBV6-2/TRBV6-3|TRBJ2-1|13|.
CASSFSILGEQFF
TGTGCCAGCAGTTTTTCTATATTGGGTGAGCAGTTCTTC
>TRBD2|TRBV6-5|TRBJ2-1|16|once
CASSYSSDGRVDEQFF
TGTGCCAGCAGTTACTCGTCGGACGGGAGGGTCGATGAGCAGTTCTTC
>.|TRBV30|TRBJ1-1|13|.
CAWSRSANTEAFF
TGTGCCTGGAGTAGGTCCGCGAACACTGAAGCTTTCTTT
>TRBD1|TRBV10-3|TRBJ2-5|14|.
CAISRTGDGETQYF
TGTGCCATCAGCCGGACAGGGGATGGAGAGACCCAGTACTTC
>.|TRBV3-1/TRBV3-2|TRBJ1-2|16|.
CASSQGGGQGGSGYTF
TGTGCCAGCAGCCAAGGGGGCGGGCAGGGAGGGTCAGGCTACACCTTC
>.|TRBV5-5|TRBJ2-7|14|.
CASSLSGAMVEQYF
TGTGCCAGCAGCTTGTCGGGGGCTATGGTCGAGCAGTACTTC